The 17 T cell receptor beta chains reported below all come from one sample, sequenced in a study of blood T cells in healthy people across ages. A second PCR, run for roughly 6 to 11 cycles, used a sample-barcoded 5' primer plus a J-beta primer mix. TCRdb passed the 5' RACE reads through MiXCR, listing each CDR3 protein once. Of more than 650,000 distinct CDR3 sequences in the sample, 53% are singletons; the top ten hold approximately 40%. Material for sequencing was blood. The source of these receptors is an older man in good health.

Only a few counts were recorded for this clonotype. The chain links TRBV28 to TRBJ1-2; TRBD1 is a possible D gene (5 bases). This CDR3 contains 13 residues. Per germline, CDR1 MDHEN and CDR2 SYDVKM. Trimming removed 7 bases from V and 4 bases from J, with 13 bases in between. The CDR3 sequence is CASNPGGSYGYTF. The CDR3 coding sequence is TGTGCCAGCAACCCTGGGGGGAGCTATGGCTACACCTTC.

The chain combines TRBV5-1 with TRBJ1-2; D remains unclear. Germline V CDR1 and CDR2: SGHRS, YFSETQ. The CDR3 totals 13 residues. Trimming stripped 4 bases from V and 4 bases from J, with 11 bases between. CDR3 protein: CASSADGSYGYTF. The CDR3 nucleotides are TGCGCCAGCAGCGCGGACGGGAGCTATGGCTACACCTTC.

The V gene is TRBV29-1, the J gene TRBJ1-1; TRBD1 might be the D (5 bases). The germline gives CDR1 SQVTM, CDR2 ANQGSEA. CDR3 size: 13 residues. Trimming pared 3 bases from V and 1 base from J, leaving 9 bases between. CDR3 sequence (DNA): TGCAGCGTTGAGGTCGGGGCGAACACTGAAGCTTTCTTT. Protein product: CSVEVGANTEAFF.

This chain links TRBV5-1 with TRBJ2-1, with a possible D match to TRBD1 (5 bases). This CDR3 is built from 15 residues. Trimming shortened V by 4 bases and J by 0 bases, and 11 bases separated the two germline ends. Germline V lookup: CDR1 SGHRS, CDR2 YFSETQ. This chain's CDR3 is CASSETDSSYNEQFF. CDR3 nucleotides: TGCGCCAGCAGCGAGACCGACAGCTCCTACAATGAGCAGTTCTTC.

The chain links TRBV28 to TRBJ2-7; D is ambiguous. The CDR3 is 12 amino acids. V was shortened by 9 bases and J by 1 base, with 10 bases between the two germline ends. Germline V gives CDR1 MDHEN, CDR2 SYDVKM. The CDR3 region has the DNA TGTGCCAGTGCGGCAGGATCCTACGAGCAGTACTTC. Its translation is CASAAGSYEQYF.

This chain links TRBV20-1 with TRBJ1-2; a weak D match, TRBD1 (6 bases). Trimming pared 0 bases from V and 7 bases from J, leaving 15 bases between. This CDR3 has 14 residues. Germline V lookup: CDR1 DFQATT, CDR2 SNEGSKA (reference sequence). CDR3 loop: CSARDPDSLFGYTF. CDR3 coding DNA: TGCAGTGCTAGAGACCCGGACAGCCTTTTTGGCTACACCTTC.

The V call is TRBV18, the J call TRBJ2-1, with D perhaps being TRBD1 or TRBD2 (5 bases each). Germline V lookup: CDR1 KGHSH, CDR2 LQKENI. Trimming removed 0 bases from V and 9 bases from J, with 18 bases in between. There are 16 residues in the CDR3. The CDR3 bases are TGTGCCAGCTCACCACCCGGGGCAGGTGGGATCTCTGAGCAGTTCTTC. Residues: CASSPPGAGGISEQFF.

This chain links TRBV4-2 with TRBJ2-1; 13 bases align to TRBD2. Germline CDR1 and CDR2: LGHNA and YNFKEQ. The CDR3 spans 16 residues. V shed 0 bases, J shed 12 bases, and the junction held 8 bases outside the gene matches. In DNA, the CDR3 is TGTGCCAGCAGCCAAGATGGCGGACTAGCGGGGGACGGGCAGTTCTTC. Translated, it gives CASSQDGGLAGDGQFF.

The chain recombines TRBV6-5 with TRBJ2-3; the D is unclear. Germline V gene lookup returns CDR1 MNHEY and CDR2 SVGAGI. The CDR3 runs 13 residues. The V gene lost 7 bases and the J gene lost 6 bases, with 14 bases spanning the gap. CDR3 nucleotide sequence: TGTGCCAGCATACGGTGGCCCTCCGATACGCAGTATTTT. This gives the protein CASIRWPSDTQYF.

The chain combines TRBV29-1 with TRBJ1-2, with D uncertain. V was pared by 1 base and J by 0 bases, with 9 bases between. The CDR3 covers 14 residues. Germline V CDR1 and CDR2: SQVTM, ANQGSEA. The CDR3 loop reads CSVEGSPSNYGYTF. The CDR3 DNA sequence: TGCAGCGTTGAAGGGTCCCCTTCTAACTATGGCTACACCTTC. The variable domain in full, completed from reference TRBV29-1 and TRBJ1-2, reads SAVISQKPSRDICQRGTSLTIQCQVDSQVTMMFWYRQQPGQSLTLIATANQGSEATYESGFVIDKFPISRPNLTFSTLTVSNMSPEDSSIYLCSVEGSPSNYGYTFGSGTRLTVV.

The rearrangement joins TRBV5-1 to TRBJ2-7; 10 nucleotides line up with TRBD2. The CDR3 is made up of 15 amino acids. J gave up 2 bases and V 3 bases, and 5 bases lay outside the gene matches. In germline, CDR1 is SGHRS, CDR2 YFSETQ. The CDR3 bases are TGCGCCAGCAGCTATTTAGCGGGAGGTACCTACGAGCAGTACTTC. The encoded protein is CASSYLAGGTYEQYF.

The chain recombines TRBV27 with TRBJ2-1; no clear D. CDR1 and CDR2 from the germline V gene are MNHEY and SMNVEV (reference sequence). The CDR3 loop spans 15 amino acids. V lost 3 bases and J lost 0, with 9 bases in between. CDR3 residues: CASSFYSYSYNEQFF. The CDR3, as DNA: TGTGCCAGCAGTTTTTATTCATACTCCTACAATGAGCAGTTCTTC.

The CDR3 is CASSVEGGRNQPQHF. For the CDR3, the DNA is TGTGCCAGCAGCGTAGAAGGGGGGCGCAATCAGCCCCAGCATTTT. The chain employs TRBV9 and TRBJ1-5; D perhaps matches TRBD1 (6 bases). This CDR3 comprises 15 residues. V was pared by 0 bases and J by 2 bases, with 9 bases between. Germline loops: CDR1 SGDLS, CDR2 YYNGEE.

V gene TRBV28 combines with J gene TRBJ2-3, with 7 bases matching TRBD1. V lost 5 bases, J lost 1 base, and 9 bases stayed unmatched. Germline V lookup: CDR1 MDHEN, CDR2 SYDVKM. The CDR3 totals 16 residues. CDR3 sequence: CASSEQGTYRTDTQYF. In DNA form, the CDR3 reads TGTGCCAGCAGTGAACAGGGGACCTACCGCACAGATACGCAGTATTTT.

The rearrangement joins TRBV27 to TRBJ2-7, with a weak D call TRBD2 (6 bases). Germline CDR1 and CDR2: MNHEY and SMNVEV (reference sequence). Trimming left V 2 bases short and J 7 bases short, with 18 bases between. CDR3 length equals 15 residues. CDR3 sequence (DNA): TGTGCCAGCAGTTTAGGCGGGGCCCTAAGCGAGGAGCAGTACTTC. Translation gives CASSLGGALSEEQYF.

V usage is TRBV12-3 or TRBV12-4 and J usage is TRBJ2-7; perhaps TRBD1 as D (6 bases). The CDR3 totals 17 residues. V was trimmed by 2 bases and J by 10 bases, leaving 27 bases between them. As DNA, the CDR3 is TGTGCCAGCAGTTTAAGGGGGATTTCGGGAAGCAAAAACGTTCAGTACTTC. It is translated as CASSLRGISGSKNVQYF.

The rearrangement joins TRBV28 to TRBJ2-5; D is unclear. Per germline, CDR1 MDHEN and CDR2 SYDVKM. The CDR3 length is 13 residues. V was pared by 1 base and J by 11 bases, with 14 bases between. This chain's CDR3 is CASSLSVRNEQYF. The DNA for the CDR3 is TGTGCCAGCAGTTTATCAGTTCGGAATGAGCAGTACTTC. Filled out from reference TRBV28 and TRBJ2-5, the complete variable domain reads DVKVTQSSRYLVKRTGEKVFLECVQDMDHENMFWYRQDPGLGLRLIYFSYDVKMKEKGDIPEGYSVSREKKERFSLILESASTNQTSMYLCASSLSVRNEQYFGPGTRLLVL.